This entry features one T cell receptor beta chain sequence. The CDR3 totals 16 residues. V lost 3 bases and J 0 bases, leaving 9 bases between the germline ends. CDR1 ENHRY and CDR2 SYGVKD come from the germline V gene. Method: immunoSEQ multiplex PCR; TCRdb's copy keeps in-frame clones and lacks some. The sample has approximately 2.5 million clones, roughly nine tenths seen once; the top ten hold around 0.14%. The source of the sample is a study of shared clonotypes between healthy human individuals. Donors comprised only Caucasian adults living in Nashville, Tennessee. This chain uses TRBV10-3 with TRBJ2-6; possibly TRBD2 for D (6 bases). This clonotype originated in a man younger than 30 in good health. Specimen: naive CD4+ T cells sorted from blood. Subset meaning: CD45RA+ positively selected. DNA for the CDR3: TGTGCCATCAGTGAAAAGGGACTCTCTGGGGCCAACGTCCTGACTTTC. Translation gives CAISEKGLSGANVLTF.